The T cell receptor (beta chain) under discussion was sequenced for a study of cytomegalovirus exposure and HLA in healthy donors. Whole-study findings and limits: Among the sequence variants, a highly shared cluster was likely an artifact of sequencing. Earlier analysis looked at TCR beta V segments, and most were productive about 87% or about 30% of the time. In presence/absence analyses, roughly uniform sequencing depth across donors was assumed.

V lost 3 bases and J 5 bases, leaving 6 bases between the germline ends. This CDR3 spans 12 amino acids. Germline values: CDR1 SGDLS, CDR2 YYNGEE. This cohort consisted of healthy bone marrow donors. PCR involved 60 Vbeta and 13 Jbeta primers. Libraries were prepared by immunoSEQ multiplex PCR; TCRdb keeps only in-frame clonotypes and omits some of them. The sample has 110,000 to 150,000 clones; about 85% are singletons. As concerns this clone: Its antigen is not known.

Specimen: PBMCs. This sequence originates from a female donor in good health and CMV-seronegative. This rearrangement joins TRBV9 to TRBJ2-1; D uncertain. The DNA of the CDR3 is TGTGCCAGCAGCGGACAACACAATGAGCAGTTCTTC. Its protein is CASSGQHNEQFF.